This TCR beta chain was identified in a study of T cell clones after liver transplantation. Study-wide context: Until 12-24 months post-transplant, subjects got standard immunosuppression and no induction. Samples came pre-transplant, pre-randomization before withdrawal, and post-randomization after withdrawal ended. Notes on the study in general: Conclusions were preliminary, with small, heterogeneous patient groups.

Sorting of unstimulated PBMCs yielded separate CD3+CD4+ and CD3+CD8+ fractions. Only in-frame clones appear in the TCRdb table, and some are missing; sequencing was by immunoSEQ multiplex PCR. The sample gives approximately 65,000 clones, 80% to 95% of which show up once; less than 1% is in the top ten. Germline V gene lookup returns CDR1 SGHNT and CDR2 YENEEA. With 5 bases clipped from V and 4 bases from J, the junction kept 12 bases outside the gene matches. The CDR3 extends over 17 amino acids. With respect to this clone: The antigen is unknown.

The origin of this receptor is a human patient who received a liver transplant. Some of the T cells may derive from the graft donor. The sample in question was CD4+ T cells from blood, obtained approximately 27 months after liver transplant. The chain joins TRBV11-3 to TRBJ2-7; TRBD2 matches 12 bases. The chain's CDR3 is CASSLGLAGPGAYEQYF. DNA of the CDR3: TGTGCCAGCAGCCTGGGACTAGCGGGCCCGGGGGCATACGAGCAGTACTTC.